This T cell receptor beta chain comes out of a study of blood T cell repertoires in COVID-19. Study-level background: Acute and convalescent COVID-19 samples came from the United States, Italy and Spain. Sources were T cells, B-cell-depleted T cells, or PBMCs; the material itself was cDNA or gDNA.

This study enrolled people aged 18 to 89 from 24 US geographic areas. Participants' reported clinical history set cohort assignment. The CDR3 loop spans 15 amino acids. CDR1 and CDR2 from the germline V gene are SGDLS and YYNGEE. Trimming removed 0 bases from V and 2 bases from J; junction bases left unmatched: 1. Method: immunoSEQ multiplex PCR; TCRdb's copy keeps in-frame clones and lacks some. Of 200,000 to 250,000 clones in the sample, 82% were seen once. The chain combines TRBV9 with TRBJ2-1; 8 bases align to TRBD2. The sample was PBMCs or T cells enriched from blood (not recorded which). The sequence was obtained from an older woman who had recovered from COVID-19. DNA for the CDR3: TGTGCCAGCAGCGTAGAGGGACTAGCCTACAATGAGCAGTTCTTC. This sequence encodes CASSVEGLAYNEQFF. The whole variable domain, filled in from reference TRBV9 and TRBJ2-1, reads DSGVTQTPKHLITATGQRVTLRCSPRSGDLSVYWYQQSLDQGLQFLIQYYNGEERAKGNILERFSAQQFPDLHSELNLSSLELGDSALYFCASSVEGLAYNEQFFGPGTRLTVL.